This TCR beta chain was found in a study of blood T cell repertoires in COVID-19. The V end was cut by 7 bases, the J end by 5 bases, with 3 bases between. Germline V gene sequence: CDR1 SGHTA, CDR2 FQGTGA. This CDR3 region has 10 residues. Recovered Cohort 3 donors showed two negative PCRs, clearance, or symptom resolution. Using immunoSEQ multiplex PCR, the repertoire was profiled, and TCRdb retains in-frame clones only, with some absent. This table holds approximately 160,000 clones, roughly nine tenths found once. Sequenced input: PBMCs or T cells enriched from blood (not recorded which). This sequence was found in a woman aged 50 to 65 who had recovered from COVID-19. This rearrangement joins TRBV7-3 to TRBJ1-3; no clear D gene. This chain's CDR3 is CASNRNTIYF. The CDR3, as DNA: TGTGCCAGCAACAGAAACACCATATATTTT.